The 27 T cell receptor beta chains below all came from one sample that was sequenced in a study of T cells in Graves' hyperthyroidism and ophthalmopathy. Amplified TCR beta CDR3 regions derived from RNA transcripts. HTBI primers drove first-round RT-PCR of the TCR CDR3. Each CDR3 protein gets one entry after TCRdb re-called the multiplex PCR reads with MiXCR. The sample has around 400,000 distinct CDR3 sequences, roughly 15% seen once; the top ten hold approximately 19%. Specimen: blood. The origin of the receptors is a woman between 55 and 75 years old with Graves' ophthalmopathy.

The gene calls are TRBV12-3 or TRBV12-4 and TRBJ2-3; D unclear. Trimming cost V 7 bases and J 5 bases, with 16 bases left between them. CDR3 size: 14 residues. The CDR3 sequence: CASTLGPPEDTQYF. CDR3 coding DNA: TGTGCCAGCACCTTGGGCCCCCCCGAAGATACGCAGTATTTT.

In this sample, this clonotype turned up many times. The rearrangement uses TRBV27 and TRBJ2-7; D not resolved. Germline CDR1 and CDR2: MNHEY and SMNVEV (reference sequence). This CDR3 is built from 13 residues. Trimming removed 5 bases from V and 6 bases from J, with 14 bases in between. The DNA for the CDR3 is TGTGCCAGCAGTCCCCCCGGCGTCTTCGAGCAGTACTTC. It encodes CASSPPGVFEQYF.

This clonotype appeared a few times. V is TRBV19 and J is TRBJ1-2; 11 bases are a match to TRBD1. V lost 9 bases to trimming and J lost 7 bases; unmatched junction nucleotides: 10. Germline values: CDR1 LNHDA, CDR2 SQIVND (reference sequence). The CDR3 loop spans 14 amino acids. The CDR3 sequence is CASVTGTGGSGYTF. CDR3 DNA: TGTGCCAGCGTGACCGGGACAGGGGGAAGTGGCTACACCTTC.

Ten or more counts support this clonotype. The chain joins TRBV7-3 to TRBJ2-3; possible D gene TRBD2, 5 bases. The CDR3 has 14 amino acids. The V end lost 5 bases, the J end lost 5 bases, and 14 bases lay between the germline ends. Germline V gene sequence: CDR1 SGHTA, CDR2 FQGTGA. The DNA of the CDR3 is TGTGCCAGCAGCCCTTTAGGGAGTGGAGATACGCAGTATTTT. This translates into CASSPLGSGDTQYF.

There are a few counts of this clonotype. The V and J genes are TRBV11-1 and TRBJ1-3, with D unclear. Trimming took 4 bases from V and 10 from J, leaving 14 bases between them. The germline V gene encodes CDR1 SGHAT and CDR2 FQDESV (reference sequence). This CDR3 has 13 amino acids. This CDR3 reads CASSSSFPRTIYF. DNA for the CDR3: TGTGCCAGCAGCTCAAGCTTCCCGAGAACCATATATTTT.

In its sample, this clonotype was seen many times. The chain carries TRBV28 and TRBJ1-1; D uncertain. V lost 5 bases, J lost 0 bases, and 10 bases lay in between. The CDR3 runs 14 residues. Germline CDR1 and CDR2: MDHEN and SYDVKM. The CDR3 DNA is TGTGCCAGCAGTCTACCAAACATGAACACTGAAGCTTTCTTT. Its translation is CASSLPNMNTEAFF.

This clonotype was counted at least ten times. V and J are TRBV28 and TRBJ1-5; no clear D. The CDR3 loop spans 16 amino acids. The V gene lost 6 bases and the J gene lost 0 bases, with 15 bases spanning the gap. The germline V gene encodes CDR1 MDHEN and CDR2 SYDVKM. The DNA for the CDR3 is TGTGCCAGCAGCCCATCTTTAAGTGGTAGCAATCAGCCCCAGCATTTT. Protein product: CASSPSLSGSNQPQHF.

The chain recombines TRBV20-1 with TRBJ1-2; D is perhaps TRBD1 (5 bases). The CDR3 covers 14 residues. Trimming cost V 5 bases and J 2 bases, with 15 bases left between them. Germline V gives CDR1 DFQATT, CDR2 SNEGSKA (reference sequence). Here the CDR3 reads CSAVGTGINYGYTF. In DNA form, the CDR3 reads TGCAGTGCTGTGGGGACTGGGATAAACTATGGCTACACCTTC.

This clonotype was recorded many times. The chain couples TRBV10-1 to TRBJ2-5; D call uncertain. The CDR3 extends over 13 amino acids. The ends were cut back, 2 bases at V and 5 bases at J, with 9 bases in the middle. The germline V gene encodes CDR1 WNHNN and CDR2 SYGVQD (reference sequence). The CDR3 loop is CASSEMWSETQYF. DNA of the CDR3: TGCGCCAGCAGTGAGATGTGGTCGGAGACCCAGTACTTC.

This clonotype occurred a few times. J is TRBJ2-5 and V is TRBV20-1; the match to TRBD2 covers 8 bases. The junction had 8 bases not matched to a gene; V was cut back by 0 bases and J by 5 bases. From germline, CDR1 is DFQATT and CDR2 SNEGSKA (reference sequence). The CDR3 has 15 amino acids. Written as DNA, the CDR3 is TGCAGTGCTAGAGATACGGGAGGGCCTGATGAGACCCAGTACTTC. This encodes CSARDTGGPDETQYF.

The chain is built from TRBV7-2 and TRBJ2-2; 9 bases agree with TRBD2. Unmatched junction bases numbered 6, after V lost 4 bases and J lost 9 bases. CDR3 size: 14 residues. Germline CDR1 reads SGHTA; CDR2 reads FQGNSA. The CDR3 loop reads CASSSWREGRELFF. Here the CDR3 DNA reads TGTGCCAGCAGCTCGTGGCGGGAGGGTCGGGAGCTGTTTTTT.

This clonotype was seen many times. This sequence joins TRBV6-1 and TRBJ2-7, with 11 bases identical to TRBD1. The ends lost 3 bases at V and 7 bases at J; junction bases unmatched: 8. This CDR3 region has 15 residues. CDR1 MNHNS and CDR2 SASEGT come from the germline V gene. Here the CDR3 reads CASSDRTGGAGEQYF. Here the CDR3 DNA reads TGTGCCAGCAGTGACCGGACAGGGGGCGCGGGGGAGCAGTACTTC.

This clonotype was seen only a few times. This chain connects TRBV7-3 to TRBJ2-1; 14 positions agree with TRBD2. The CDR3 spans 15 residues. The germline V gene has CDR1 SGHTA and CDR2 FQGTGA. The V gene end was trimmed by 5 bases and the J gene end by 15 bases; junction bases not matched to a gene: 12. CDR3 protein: CASSIGTSGGGLRFF. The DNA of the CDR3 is TGTGCCAGCAGCATTGGGACTAGCGGGGGAGGTTTAAGGTTCTTC.

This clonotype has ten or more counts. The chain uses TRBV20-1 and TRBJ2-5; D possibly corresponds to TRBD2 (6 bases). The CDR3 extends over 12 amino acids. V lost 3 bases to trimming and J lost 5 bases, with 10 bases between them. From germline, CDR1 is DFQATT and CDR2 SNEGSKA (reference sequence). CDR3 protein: CSASGRSETQYF. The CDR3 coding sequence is TGCAGTGCTAGCGGGAGATCGGAGACCCAGTACTTC.

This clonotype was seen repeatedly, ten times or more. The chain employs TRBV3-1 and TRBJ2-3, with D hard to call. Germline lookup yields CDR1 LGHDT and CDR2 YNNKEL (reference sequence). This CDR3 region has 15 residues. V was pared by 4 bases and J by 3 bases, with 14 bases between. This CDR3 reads CASSPLRGRTDTQYF. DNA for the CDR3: TGTGCCAGCAGCCCACTACGCGGACGAACAGATACGCAGTATTTT.

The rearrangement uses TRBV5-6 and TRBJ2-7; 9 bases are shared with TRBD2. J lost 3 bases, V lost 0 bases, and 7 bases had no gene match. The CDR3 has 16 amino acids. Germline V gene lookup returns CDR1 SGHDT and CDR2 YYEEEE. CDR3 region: CASSLAASGKIYEQYF. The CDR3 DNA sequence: TGTGCCAGCAGCTTGGCCGCTAGCGGGAAGATCTACGAGCAGTACTTC.

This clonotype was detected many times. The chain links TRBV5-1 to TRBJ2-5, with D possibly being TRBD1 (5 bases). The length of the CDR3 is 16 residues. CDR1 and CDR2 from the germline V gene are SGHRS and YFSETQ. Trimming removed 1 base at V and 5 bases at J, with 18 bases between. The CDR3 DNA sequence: TGCGCCAGCAGCTTGAGGGGCCCCGGGCCCGGGGAGACCCAGTACTTC. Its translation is CASSLRGPGPGETQYF.

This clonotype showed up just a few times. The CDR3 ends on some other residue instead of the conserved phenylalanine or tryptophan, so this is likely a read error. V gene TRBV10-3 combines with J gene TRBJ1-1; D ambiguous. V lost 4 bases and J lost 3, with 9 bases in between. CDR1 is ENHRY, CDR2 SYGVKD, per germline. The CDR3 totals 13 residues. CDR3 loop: CAISGLSDTEAFL. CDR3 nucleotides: TGTGCCATCAGTGGGCTAAGCGACACTGAAGCTTTCCTT.

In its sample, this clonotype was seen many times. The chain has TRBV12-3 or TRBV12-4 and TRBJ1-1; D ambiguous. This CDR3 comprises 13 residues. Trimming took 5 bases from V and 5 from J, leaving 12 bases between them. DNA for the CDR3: TGTGCCAGCAGTGTAAACCTGGGGACTGAAGCTTTCTTT. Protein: CASSVNLGTEAFF.

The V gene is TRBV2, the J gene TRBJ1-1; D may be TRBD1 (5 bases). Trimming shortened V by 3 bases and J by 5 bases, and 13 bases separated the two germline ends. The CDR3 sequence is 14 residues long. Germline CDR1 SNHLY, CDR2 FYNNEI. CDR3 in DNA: TGTGCCAGCAGTGAGGGTCAGGGAGGTACTGAAGCTTTCTTT. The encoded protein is CASSEGQGGTEAFF.

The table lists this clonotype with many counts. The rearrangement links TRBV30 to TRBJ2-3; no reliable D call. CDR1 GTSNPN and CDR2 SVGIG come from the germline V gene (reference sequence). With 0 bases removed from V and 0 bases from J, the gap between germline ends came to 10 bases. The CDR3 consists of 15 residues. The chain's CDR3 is CAWSVRWPSTDTQYF. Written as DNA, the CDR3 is TGTGCCTGGAGTGTACGATGGCCCAGCACAGATACGCAGTATTTT.

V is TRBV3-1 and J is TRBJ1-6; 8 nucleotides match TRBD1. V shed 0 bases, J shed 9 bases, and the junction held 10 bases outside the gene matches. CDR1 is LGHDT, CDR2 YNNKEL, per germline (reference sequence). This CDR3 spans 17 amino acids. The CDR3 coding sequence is TGTGCCAGCAGCCAAGATCGGACAGGGATTGCTTCTTCACCCCTCCACTTT. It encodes CASSQDRTGIASSPLHF.

The CDR3 loop is CASSSRTGGITQYF. DNA for the CDR3: TGTGCCAGCAGCTCGAGGACGGGGGGTATTACGCAGTATTTT. The V call is TRBV7-9, the J call TRBJ2-3, with 7 bases fitting TRBD2. The trim removed 4 bases at V and 8 bases at J, leaving 9 bases unmatched. The CDR3 sequence is 14 residues long. CDR1 is SEHNR and CDR2 is FQNEAQ in the germline V gene (reference sequence).

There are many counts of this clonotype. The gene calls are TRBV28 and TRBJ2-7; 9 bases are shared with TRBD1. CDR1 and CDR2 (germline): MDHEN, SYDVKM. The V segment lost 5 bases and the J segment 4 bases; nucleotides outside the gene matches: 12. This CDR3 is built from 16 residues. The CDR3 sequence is CASSPGGGQGLYEQYF. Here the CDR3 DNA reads TGTGCCAGCAGTCCTGGTGGTGGACAGGGGCTTTACGAGCAGTACTTC.

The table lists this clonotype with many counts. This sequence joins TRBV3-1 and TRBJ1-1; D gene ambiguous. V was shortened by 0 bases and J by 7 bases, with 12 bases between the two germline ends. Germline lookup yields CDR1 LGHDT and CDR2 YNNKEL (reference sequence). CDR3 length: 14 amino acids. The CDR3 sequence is CASSQEYWNGEAFF. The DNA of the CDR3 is TGTGCCAGCAGCCAAGAGTACTGGAACGGTGAAGCTTTCTTT. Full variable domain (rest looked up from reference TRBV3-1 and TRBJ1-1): DTAVSQTPKYLVTQMGNDKSIKCEQNLGHDTMYWYKQDSKKFLKIMFSYNNKELIINETVPNRFSPKSPDKAHLNLHINSLELGDSAVYFCASSQEYWNGEAFFGQGTRLTVV.

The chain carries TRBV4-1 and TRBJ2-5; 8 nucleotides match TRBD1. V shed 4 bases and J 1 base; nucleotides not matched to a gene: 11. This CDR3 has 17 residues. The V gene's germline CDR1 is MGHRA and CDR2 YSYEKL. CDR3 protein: CASSPGTGIIIQETQYF. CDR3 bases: TGCGCCAGCAGCCCCGGGACAGGCATTATAATCCAAGAGACCCAGTACTTC.

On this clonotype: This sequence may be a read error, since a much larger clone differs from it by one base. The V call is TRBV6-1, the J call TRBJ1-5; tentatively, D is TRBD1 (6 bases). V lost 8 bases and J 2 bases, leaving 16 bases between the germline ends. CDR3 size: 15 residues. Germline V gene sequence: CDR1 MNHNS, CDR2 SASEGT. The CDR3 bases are TGTGCCAGCGGTAGCATAGGGGGGCGCAATCAGCCCCAGCATTTT. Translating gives CASGSIGGRNQPQHF.